The present T cell receptor (beta chain) was sequenced within a study of T cell repertoires in cytomegalovirus infection (dated by TCRdb to between 2018 and 2021). In the study overall: The peptide stimulations were aimed at well-studied HLA-B-restricted epitopes as well as recently identified HLA-C-restricted CMV epitopes, whose presentation resists viral immunomodulation. Donor HLA type was relevant to the analysis, because carriage of CMV infection together with the matching HLA type was indicated by public TCR beta signatures. Study-wide conclusions, independent of this receptor: The ex vivo response was dominated by HLA-C-restricted CMV-specific TCR beta clonotypes, and the single most frequent clonotype in two of eight donors was supplied by these HLA-C-restricted clonotypes. Cumulative frequency of public TCR beta family members discriminated carriers of CMV infection plus the relevant HLA type in this cohort and an independent roughly 340-donor cohort.

Taken from the germline V gene, the CDR1 and CDR2 loops are ENHRY and SYGVKD. The germline ends are 12 bases apart after V is trimmed by 5 bases and J by 5 bases. The cysteine opens and the phenylalanine closes a CDR3 of 13 amino acids. Of the read, only the CDR3 DNA is kept; its 39 bases are in frame from base 1. Sequencing was performed on an Illumina HiSeq 1500. TCRdb ran its own pipeline on the public reads, namely fastp trimming at Q25 and MiXCR clone calling, and kept in-frame beta chains. All rows with the same CDR3 protein become a single entry with the most common DNA and genes. The sample data list a few hundred thousand distinct CDR3 sequences, and 40% of these were observed just once. The top ten clonotypes cover around 46% of the sample. This clonotype was observed a handful of times. Its recognized antigen is unknown. Per-base quality was not reported, and no clone a single base away is much larger than it.

The treatment or condition label on this specimen signifies: in vitro stimulation with specific CMV peptide epitopes to enrich CMV-specific T cells. The chain is encoded by TRBV10-3 joined to TRBJ1-1; no D gene is confidently identified. The sequencing used cultured PBMCs, collected from culture after CMV antigen stimulation. The TCR comes from a human donor in good health (CMV status not recorded). Some clones in this sample may be carry-over from other donors' samples. The sequenced DNA is TGTGCCATCAGTCCAAAAGGGAGTACTGAAGCTTTCTTT. Its protein is CAISPKGSTEAFF.